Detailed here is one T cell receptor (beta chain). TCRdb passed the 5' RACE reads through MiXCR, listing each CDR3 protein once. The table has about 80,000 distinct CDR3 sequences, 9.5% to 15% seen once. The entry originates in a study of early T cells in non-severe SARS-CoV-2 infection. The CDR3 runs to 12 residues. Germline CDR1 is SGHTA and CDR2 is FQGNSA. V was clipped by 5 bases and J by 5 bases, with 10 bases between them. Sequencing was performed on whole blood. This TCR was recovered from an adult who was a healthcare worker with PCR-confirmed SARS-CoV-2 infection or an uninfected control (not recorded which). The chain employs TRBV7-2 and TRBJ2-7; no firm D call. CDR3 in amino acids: CASSPRINEQYF. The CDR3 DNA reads TGTGCCAGCAGCCCGCGGATCAACGAGCAGTACTTC.